What follows is one T cell receptor beta chain and its context. Its specificity is not known. V lost 4 bases to trimming and J lost 10 bases, with 11 bases between them. The CDR3 covers 11 residues. Per the germline V gene, CDR1 is SQVTM and CDR2 is ANQGSEA. The entry originates in a study of T-cell memory formation after mild COVID-19. Study observations and caveats: Contracting CD4+ clones sat mainly in CM and EM; CD8+ in EMRA. Pre-infection memory carried some responding clones, suggesting that cross-reactive memory joined.

Using its own MiXCR run on the 5' RACE reads, TCRdb lists one record per CDR3 protein. The sample has 450,000 or so distinct CDR3 sequences; 20% to 30% are singletons. The receptor comes from an adult woman who had mild COVID-19 (a few samples of this study predate the infection). Cell type and time point are not known. The chain recombines TRBV29-1 with TRBJ2-1; D is unclear. Sequencing was carried out using PBMCs or a T cell subset sorted from them (not recorded which). The CDR3 DNA reads TGCAGCGTTGTAAGCTCGACCGAGCAGTTCTTC. This translates into CSVVSSTEQFF.